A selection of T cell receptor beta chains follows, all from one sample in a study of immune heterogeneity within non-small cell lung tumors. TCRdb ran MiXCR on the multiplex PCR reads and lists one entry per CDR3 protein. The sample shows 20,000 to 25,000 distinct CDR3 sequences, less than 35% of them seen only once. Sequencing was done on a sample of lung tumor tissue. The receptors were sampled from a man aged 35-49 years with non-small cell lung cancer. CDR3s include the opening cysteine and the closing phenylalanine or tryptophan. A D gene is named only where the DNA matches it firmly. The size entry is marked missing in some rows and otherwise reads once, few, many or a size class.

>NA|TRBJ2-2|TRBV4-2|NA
CASSQEDRGTNTGELFF
TGTGCCAGCAGCCAAGAGGATCGCGGGACGAACACCGGGGAGCTGTTTTTT
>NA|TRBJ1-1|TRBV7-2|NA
CASSLAGAPDKKAFF
TGTGCCAGCAGCTTAGCAGGGGCTCCAGACAAAAAAGCTTTCTTT
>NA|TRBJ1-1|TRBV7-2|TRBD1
CDSSLGFRQGAYTEAFF
TGTGACAGCAGCTTAGGCTTTCGACAGGGGGCGTACACTGAAGCTTTCTTT
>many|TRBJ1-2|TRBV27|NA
CASSLSRGERGYTF
TGTGCCAGCAGTTTATCGAGGGGGGAGCGGGGCTACACCTTC
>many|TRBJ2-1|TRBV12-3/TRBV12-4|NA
CASSLSGEQFF
TGTGCCAGCAGTTTATCAGGAGAGCAGTTCTTC
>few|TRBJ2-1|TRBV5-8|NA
CASGLWVPNEQFF
TGTGCCAGCGGCTTGTGGGTCCCCAATGAGCAGTTCTTC
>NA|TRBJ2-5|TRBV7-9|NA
CASSGIQGFGETQYF
TGTGCCAGCAGCGGAATACAGGGTTTCGGAGAGACCCAGTACTTC
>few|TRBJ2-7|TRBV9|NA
CASSVVAEGSSYEQYF
TGTGCCAGCAGCGTAGTAGCGGAAGGTAGCTCCTACGAGCAGTACTTC
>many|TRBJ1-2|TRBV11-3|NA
CASSSDPTAYGYTF
TGTGCCAGCAGCTCCGACCCCACGGCCTATGGCTACACCTTC
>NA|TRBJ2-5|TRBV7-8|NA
CASSLDLAETQYF
TGTGCCAGCAGCTTAGACCTGGCAGAGACCCAGTACTTC
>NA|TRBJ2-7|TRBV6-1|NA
CASKPPRNSYEQYF
TGTGCCAGTAAACCCCCCAGGAACTCCTACGAGCAGTACTTC
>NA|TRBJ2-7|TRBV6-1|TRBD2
CASAYGWGGYEQYF
TGTGCCAGCGCGTACGGGTGGGGGGGCTACGAGCAGTACTTC
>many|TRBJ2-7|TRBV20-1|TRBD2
CSARDSREASYEQYF
TGCAGTGCTAGAGATTCTCGGGAGGCTTCCTACGAGCAGTACTTC
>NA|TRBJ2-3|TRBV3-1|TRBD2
CASSPGKGRLAGRDTQYF
TGTGCCAGCAGCCCAGGCAAAGGACGACTAGCGGGACGAGATACGCAATATTTT
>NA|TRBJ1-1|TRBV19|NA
CASSIRQGNAFF
TGTGCCAGTAGTATAAGGCAGGGGAACGCTTTCTTT
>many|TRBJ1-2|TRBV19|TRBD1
CASSIGTVVGSSGYTF
TGTGCCAGTAGTATCGGGACAGTAGTGGGGTCGTCGGGCTACACCTTC
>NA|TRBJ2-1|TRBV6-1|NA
CASSGSGRSSYNEQFF
TGCGCCAGCAGTGGGTCAGGGAGAAGCTCCTACAATGAGCAGTTCTTC
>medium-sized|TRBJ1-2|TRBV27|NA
CASSLRLSNGYTF
TGTGCCAGCAGTTTAAGGTTGTCTAATGGCTACACCTTC
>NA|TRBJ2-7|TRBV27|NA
CASSPSTGHEKYF
TGTGCCAGCAGTCCATCTACAGGGCACGAGAAGTACTTC